This entry describes one T cell receptor beta chain. The antigen it binds to is not known. Base qualities are not provided; no much larger clone lies one nucleotide away. PBMCs were isolated by Ficoll-Paque density gradient centrifugation. These data come from a study of T-cell memory formation after mild COVID-19 (dated by TCRdb to the early 2020s). Regarding the study in general: TCR sequence clusters from the two donors were largely donor specific. The cohort comprised two young, previously healthy adult volunteers, one female and one male. In a couple of donors, T-cell clones that expanded and contracted after mild COVID-19 were tracked by sequencing TCRalpha and TCRbeta repertoires over time. The full study reports these points: The study included only two mild cases, and larger cohorts that include severe cases with pre-infection samples were judged to be necessary. From day 15 to 85, contracting clones showed balanced CD4/CD8 phenotypes, whereas a second wave of clones that expanded from day 15 to 37 leaned towards CD4+. Contracting CD4+ clones turned up mainly in the CM and EM memory subsets, whereas EMRA was where CD8+ clones were enriched. The detection of some responding clones in pre-infection memory suggests that pre-existing cross-reactive memory T cells joined the SARS-CoV-2 response. Whether the second-wave clones peaking on day 37 were SARS-CoV-2 specific was not confirmed.

The data were produced on an Illumina NovaSeq 6000. Using 5'RACE with constant-segment primers, TCRalpha and TCRbeta cDNA libraries were constructed, with sample barcodes and unique molecular identifiers added in the process. RNA was extracted from every sample with Trizol reagent. Libraries were amplified in two PCR steps, with a second sample barcode and Illumina TruSeq adapters added in the second step. Sequencing of libraries was performed on an Illumina NovaSeq with 2 x 150 bp paired-end reads. As for the authors' bioinformatics: With migec v1.2.7, reads were demultiplexed and then collapsed into UMI-guided consensus sequences. Using mixcr v2.1.11, UMI consensuses were aligned to TRA and TRB V and J templates and then assembled into clonotypes. Expanded or contracted clonotypes were those called significant by both edgeR and NoisET, with noise models trained on biological replicates. For edgeR calls, the thresholds were a false discovery rate-adjusted p below 0.01 and a log2 fold-change of 1. As an exploratory analysis of dynamics, PCA with hierarchical clustering was applied to max-normalized trajectories of the 1000 most abundant clonotypes. Separately sequenced CD4+ and CD8+ repertoires were used to assign a CD4 or CD8 phenotype to each responding clone. TCRdb cleaned the public reads at Q25 with fastp, built clones with MiXCR and kept in-frame beta chains. When rows share a CDR3 protein, they turn into one entry using the most common DNA and genes. What appears here as the V and J calls and clone size reflects TCRdb's work, not the paper's. This sample has about 560,000 distinct CDR3 sequences in its table, and roughly 18% of those were observed once. The ten largest clones represent 12% of the sample.

CDR1 and CDR2, looked up from the germline V gene, are MGHDK and SYGVNS. The CDR3 holds 12 amino acids from the cysteine to the phenylalanine. Only the CDR3 DNA stays, 36 bases, in frame from base 1. Trimming costs V 9 bases and J 1 base, and their ends lie 7 bases apart. Sequencing was carried out using PBMCs or a T cell subset sorted from them (not recorded which). This TCR was sampled from an adult woman who had mild COVID-19 (a few samples of this study predate the infection). The sample titles of this study are shuffled in the database, so cell type and time point are left out; the donor was told from shared clones. The chain is assembled from TRBV25-1 and TRBJ1-5, with the D gene not confidently named. For the CDR3, the sequence is CARADSNQPQHF. The DNA is TGTGCCAGAGCAGACAGCAATCAGCCCCAGCATTTT.